Below are 7 T cell receptor beta chains sequenced from a single sample in a study of tumor and adjacent non-tumor tissue in lung cancer. A modified ARM-PCR protocol with three rounds of nested PCR amplified TCRbeta. Using its own MiXCR run on the multiplex PCR reads, TCRdb lists one record per CDR3 protein. The sample contains some 71,000 distinct CDR3 sequences, roughly 72% of which appear only once. This sample's RNA came from whole unsorted tissue. What was sequenced was lung tumor tissue. Receptors originate from a woman between 40 and 55 years old with non-small cell lung cancer.

To note about this clonotype: The junction shows a germline mismatch at one end, possibly a read error. The chain has TRBV29-1 and TRBJ2-1; no definite D call. The CDR3 contains 16 residues. Germline loops: CDR1 SQVTM, CDR2 ANQGSEA. CDR3 in DNA: TGCAGCATTCAGTTCCAGTCCTTGGTAAACTACAATGAGCTGTTCTTC. As protein: CSIQFQSLVNYNELFF.

This clonotype has just one count. One end of the junction fails to match germline, which may point to a read error. For the CDR3, the DNA is TGTGCCATCAGTCACGGTGGCCCCCAGGGGGCCTACGAGCAGTACTTC. Its protein product is CAISHGGPQGAYEQYF. This sequence joins TRBV6-6 and TRBJ2-7; 7 bases align to TRBD1. Per germline, CDR1 MNHNY and CDR2 SVGAGI (reference sequence). The length of the CDR3 is 16 residues.

The genes are TRBV14 and TRBJ2-7; 9 bases agree with TRBD1. J was trimmed by 10 bases and V by 4 bases; bases with no gene match: 20. Germline values: CDR1 SGHDN, CDR2 FVKESK. CDR3 length: 17 amino acids. The CDR3 DNA sequence: TGTGCCAGCAGCCTTTCAACCGGGACAGGGTATAGCCGCGAACAGTACTTC. It translates to CASSLSTGTGYSREQYF.

As regards this clonotype: Being one base from a much bigger clone, this may be a read error. CDR3 nucleotides: TGTGCCAGCAGCACCCGGCAGGACGAAAAACTGTTTTTT. Its protein product is CASSTRQDEKLFF. This chain connects TRBV7-9 to TRBJ1-4; D gene ambiguous. V was clipped by 5 bases and J by 8 bases, with 12 bases between them. The CDR3 extends over 13 amino acids. Germline CDR1 is SEHNR and CDR2 is FQNEAQ (reference sequence).

On this clonotype itself: One end of the junction varies from germline; a read error may be responsible. This sequence joins TRBV11-2 and TRBJ2-6; D gene unclear. The CDR3 consists of 17 residues. Germline loops: CDR1 SGHAT, CDR2 FQNNGV. The CDR3 nucleotides read TGTGCCGGCAGCCCGAACTTGAAGGGCTCTGTGGTCAACGTCCTGACTTTC. Its translation is CAGSPNLKGSVVNVLTF.

This clonotype appeared many times. The chain recombines TRBV6-6 with TRBJ2-3, with D possibly TRBD1 on 5 matching bases. V dropped 2 bases and J dropped 0 bases, with 9 bases sitting between them. This CDR3 contains 15 residues. Germline assignment: CDR1 MNHNY and CDR2 SVGAGI (reference sequence). The CDR3 loop is CASSYRGTSTDTQYF. In DNA, the CDR3 is TGTGCCAGCAGTTACAGGGGCACTAGCACAGATACGCAGTATTTT.

This clonotype is classed as medium-sized. The chain is built from TRBV11-2 and TRBJ1-1, with D unclear. The V and J ends lost 5 bases and 1 base respectively, with 8 bases between them. This CDR3 comprises 13 residues. CDR1 SGHAT and CDR2 FQNNGV come from the germline V gene. For the CDR3, the DNA is TGTGCCAGCAGCCCTTGGGGGAACACTGAAGCTTTCTTT. Amino acid sequence: CASSPWGNTEAFF.